Below, 23 T cell receptor beta chains from the same sample are listed, as sequenced in a study of control samples from healthy donors and cancer patients. The protocol was immunoSEQ multiplex PCR, while the TCRdb copy is restricted to in-frame clones and leaves out a portion. The sample holds 35,000 to 55,000 clones; approximately 90% are singletons and the top ten take roughly 20%. The sequencing input was PBMCs. The receptors here all came from a woman in her forties with head and neck cancer.

The chain is built from TRBV6-5 and TRBJ2-5, with 7 bases fitting TRBD1. Germline V gene data show CDR1 as MNHEY and CDR2 as SVGAGI. Trimming cost V 6 bases and J 2 bases; bases outside gene matches: 6. The CDR3 is 14 amino acids. CDR3 coding DNA: TGTGCCAGCAGGACAGGGTTAATTCAAGAGACCCAGTACTTC. This translates into CASRTGLIQETQYF.

The V gene is TRBV9, the J gene TRBJ2-3; the D is unclear. V lost 8 bases to trimming and J lost 0 bases, with 13 bases between them. This CDR3 has 14 residues. Germline CDR1 and CDR2: SGDLS and YYNGEE. The CDR3 DNA reads TGTGCCAGTTCCCGAGGAGCCAGCACAGATACGCAGTATTTT. As protein: CASSRGASTDTQYF. The full variable domain, in which reference TRBV9 and TRBJ2-3 provide the parts outside the CDR3, is DSGVTQTPKHLITATGQRVTLRCSPRSGDLSVYWYQQSLDQGLQFLIQYYNGEERAKGNILERFSAQQFPDLHSELNLSSLELGDSALYFCASSRGASTDTQYFGPGTRLTVL.

The chain couples TRBV5-4 to TRBJ1-1; D unresolved. Germline lookup yields CDR1 SGHNT and CDR2 YYREEE (reference sequence). V was trimmed by 1 base and J by 1 base, leaving 11 bases between them. The CDR3 spans 15 residues. This CDR3 reads CASSLLGYSNTEAFF. CDR3 bases: TGTGCCAGCAGCTTGTTAGGTTATTCGAACACTGAAGCTTTCTTT.

The chain joins TRBV6-6 to TRBJ2-7, with D hard to call. The V end lost 6 bases, the J end lost 0 bases, and 12 bases lay between the germline ends. Per germline, CDR1 MNHNY and CDR2 SVGAGI (reference sequence). The CDR3 contains 14 residues. The CDR3 bases are TGTGCCAGCAGCCAAGACACCAGCTCCTACGAGCAGTACTTC. It yields the protein CASSQDTSSYEQYF.

This chain uses TRBV27 with TRBJ1-5, with D tentatively TRBD1 (5 bases). Germline assignment: CDR1 MNHEY and CDR2 SMNVEV (reference sequence). V shed 5 bases and J shed 8 bases, with 16 bases lying between them. This CDR3 has 14 amino acids. CDR3 nucleotide sequence: TGTGCCAGCAGTGCCCAGGGAGGCGGGGAGCCCCAGCATTTT. Translating gives CASSAQGGGEPQHF.

The chain combines TRBV6-5 with TRBJ2-7, with 7 nucleotides matching TRBD1. Germline-derived CDR1 and CDR2 are MNHEY and SVGAGI. The junction had 14 bases not matched to a gene; V was cut back by 7 bases and J by 5 bases. The CDR3 contains 15 residues. The CDR3 nucleotides are TGTGCCAGCACTCGGGGTAGGGGGCGCAGCCACGAGCAGTACTTC. It codes for CASTRGRGRSHEQYF.

The chain uses TRBV20-1 and TRBJ2-7, with TRBD1 identical over 8 bases. Trimming cost V 3 bases and J 4 bases; bases outside gene matches: 11. The germline gives CDR1 DFQATT, CDR2 SNEGSKA (reference sequence). The CDR3 contains 15 residues. The CDR3: CSASSSGGAGYEQYF. Here the CDR3 DNA reads TGCAGTGCTAGTTCGTCAGGGGGCGCGGGGTACGAGCAGTACTTC.

This clone has just one count. The gene calls are TRBV6-6 and TRBJ1-5; D gene uncertain. Trimming took off 2 bases at V and 7 bases at J, with 9 bases between the two ends. The CDR3 consists of 13 residues. The V gene's germline CDR1 is MNHNY and CDR2 SVGAGI (reference sequence). The CDR3, as DNA: TGTGCCAGCAGTTACGCCTCGGGACAGCCCCAGCATTTT. Its translation is CASSYASGQPQHF.

This sequence joins TRBV10-1 and TRBJ2-7; D is unclear. The V and J ends lost 3 bases and 2 bases respectively, with 11 bases between them. CDR3 length equals 14 residues. Germline values: CDR1 WNHNN, CDR2 SYGVQD (reference sequence). The CDR3 bases are TGCGCCAGCAGTGACCCCCGACACCCCTACGAGCAGTACTTC. This translates into CASSDPRHPYEQYF.

The J gene is TRBJ1-2, the V gene TRBV9, with no clear D. V lost 0 bases to trimming and J lost 4 bases, with 7 bases between them. The CDR3 has 13 amino acids. Germline CDR1 SGDLS, CDR2 YYNGEE. The CDR3 here is CASSVGPSYGYTF. The CDR3 DNA is TGTGCCAGCAGCGTAGGGCCCAGCTATGGCTACACCTTC.

With respect to this clone: The sample contains more than one DNA sequence encoding this CDR3. The gene calls are TRBV9 and TRBJ2-3; D not certain. This CDR3 comprises 12 residues. From germline, CDR1 is SGDLS and CDR2 YYNGEE. V was cut by 0 bases and J by 4 bases, with 3 bases left in between. The CDR3 loop is CASSVGPDTQYF. The CDR3 DNA reads TGTGCCAGCAGCGTAGGACCAGATACGCAGTATTTT.

This chain links TRBV11-3 with TRBJ2-7; TRBD2 matches 11 bases. The germline V gene has CDR1 SGHNT and CDR2 YENEEA. J lost 7 bases, V lost 4 bases, and 6 bases had no gene match. CDR3 length: 14 residues. In DNA, the CDR3 is TGTGCCAGCAGCTCCGTAGCGGGGGGGCAAGAGCAGTACTTC. It yields the protein CASSSVAGGQEQYF.

The chain has TRBV2 and TRBJ1-2, with 7 bases aligning to TRBD1. Germline lookup yields CDR1 SNHLY and CDR2 FYNNEI. V dropped 4 bases and J dropped 5; count of bases not matched to a gene: 4. This CDR3 has 13 residues. CDR3 protein: CASSVDRVYGYTF. CDR3 in DNA: TGTGCCAGCAGTGTTGACAGGGTTTATGGCTACACCTTC.

The CDR3 loop is CASKGGDQRSSPLHF. The CDR3 DNA follows: TGTGCCAGCAAGGGAGGGGACCAACGGAGTTCACCCCTCCACTTT. The rearrangement uses TRBV6-6 and TRBJ1-6, with TRBD1 as a possible D gene (5 bases). The V end was cut by 7 bases, the J end by 9 bases, with 19 bases between. Germline lookup yields CDR1 MNHNY and CDR2 SVGAGI (reference sequence). This CDR3 is 15 amino acids long.

This chain uses TRBV14 with TRBJ2-2; D is unresolved. The CDR3 totals 14 residues. Germline CDR1 SGHDN, CDR2 FVKESK. The germline V and J ends were trimmed by 2 bases and 7 bases, with 11 bases remaining between them. The CDR3 DNA is TGTGCCAGCAGCCAACTCCCTTTTAACGGGGAGCTGTTTTTT. Translation gives CASSQLPFNGELFF.

The chain recombines TRBV7-9 with TRBJ2-3, with 12 positions matching TRBD2. Germline CDR1 and CDR2: SEHNR and FQNEAQ (reference sequence). The CDR3 sequence is 14 residues long. Losses at the gene ends were 5 bases for V and 9 bases for J; bases not matched to a gene: 6. For the CDR3, the DNA is TGTGCCAGCAGCCTGGGGACTAGCGGGTTGACGCAGTATTTT. Protein sequence: CASSLGTSGLTQYF.

The gene calls are TRBV18 and TRBJ1-5; D gene unclear. The CDR3 contains 12 residues. V lost 6 bases to trimming and J lost 3 bases, with 6 bases between them. Germline assignment: CDR1 KGHSH and CDR2 LQKENI. Here the CDR3 DNA reads TGTGCCAGCTCTCTACCCAATCAGCCCCAGCATTTT. It codes for CASSLPNQPQHF.

The chain couples TRBV18 to TRBJ2-5; D is undetermined. This CDR3 is 12 amino acids long. The V gene lost 3 bases and the J gene lost 4 bases, with 6 bases spanning the gap. Germline assignment: CDR1 KGHSH and CDR2 LQKENI. The CDR3 sequence: CASSPGRETQYF. The CDR3 DNA is TGTGCCAGCTCACCGGGCCGAGAGACCCAGTACTTC.

The rearrangement uses TRBV5-1 and TRBJ1-2; no clear D. Trimming removed 4 bases at V and 7 bases at J, with 14 bases between. The CDR3 covers 13 residues. CDR1 SGHRS and CDR2 YFSETQ come from the germline V gene. The CDR3: CASSGGEIGGYTF. CDR3 sequence (DNA): TGCGCCAGCAGCGGTGGGGAGATCGGTGGCTACACCTTC.

The chain has TRBV6-6 and TRBJ1-1, with D maybe TRBD1 (5 bases). The CDR3 sequence is 13 residues long. Trimming left V 5 bases short and J 1 base short, with 8 bases between. The germline V gene encodes CDR1 MNHNY and CDR2 SVGAGI (reference sequence). CDR3 DNA sequence: TGTGCCAGCAGTCCCGGACAGAACACTGAAGCTTTCTTT. This translates into CASSPGQNTEAFF.

V gene TRBV11-3 combines with J gene TRBJ2-5, with 11 bases matching TRBD2. Looked up from germline, CDR1 is SGHNT and CDR2 is YENEEA. This CDR3 is built from 14 residues. With V trimmed by 5 bases and J by 3 bases, 2 bases remained unmatched. CDR3 region: CASSQLAGEETQYF. The CDR3 nucleotides are TGTGCCAGCAGCCAACTAGCGGGGGAAGAGACCCAGTACTTC.

V is TRBV10-3 and J is TRBJ2-1; 13 nucleotides match TRBD2. CDR3 size: 18 residues. V was clipped by 6 bases and J by 3 bases; unmatched bases: 11. Germline V lookup: CDR1 ENHRY, CDR2 SYGVKD. The CDR3 here is CAISPSGLAGDLYNEQFF. Written as DNA, the CDR3 is TGTGCCATCAGCCCCTCAGGACTAGCGGGAGACCTCTACAATGAGCAGTTCTTC.

In its sample, this clone was seen once. This rearrangement joins TRBV28 to TRBJ1-1; the D is unclear. Trimming took off 0 bases at V and 4 bases at J, with 12 bases between the two ends. Germline V gene sequence: CDR1 MDHEN, CDR2 SYDVKM. CDR3 length: 15 residues. The CDR3 coding sequence is TGTGCCAGCAGTTTATGGACCCCACGGGGCACTGAAGCTTTCTTT. Translated, it gives CASSLWTPRGTEAFF.